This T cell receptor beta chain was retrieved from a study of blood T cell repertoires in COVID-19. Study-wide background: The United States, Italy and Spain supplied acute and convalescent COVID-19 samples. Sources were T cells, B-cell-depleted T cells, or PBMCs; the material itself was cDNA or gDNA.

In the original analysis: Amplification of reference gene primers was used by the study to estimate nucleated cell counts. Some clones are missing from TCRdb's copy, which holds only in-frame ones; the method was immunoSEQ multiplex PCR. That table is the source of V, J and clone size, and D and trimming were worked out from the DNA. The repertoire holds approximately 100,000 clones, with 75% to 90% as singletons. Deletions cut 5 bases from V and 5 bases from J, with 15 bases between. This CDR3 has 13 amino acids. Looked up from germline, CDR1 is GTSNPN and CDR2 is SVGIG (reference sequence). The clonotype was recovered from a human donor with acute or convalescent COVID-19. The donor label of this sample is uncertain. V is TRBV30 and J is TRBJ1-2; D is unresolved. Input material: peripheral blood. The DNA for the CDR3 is TGTGCCTGGGCCGTCGGGTCAGCTTATGGCTACACCTTC. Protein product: CAWAVGSAYGYTF. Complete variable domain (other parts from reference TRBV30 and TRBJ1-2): SQTIHQWPATLVQPVGSPLSLECTVEGTSNPNLYWYRQAAGRGLQLLFYSVGIGQISSEVPQNLSASRPQDRQFILSSKKLLLSDSGFYLCAWAVGSAYGYTFGSGTRLTVV.